This TCR beta chain was recovered during a study of blood T cell repertoires in COVID-19. On the study more broadly: Nucleic acid was either cDNA or gDNA, and it came from T cells, B-cell-depleted T cells, or PBMCs.

Per the germline V gene, CDR1 is SEHNR and CDR2 is FQNEAQ (reference sequence). V was trimmed by 3 bases and J by 3 bases, leaving 5 bases between them. The CDR3 spans 12 residues. Authors' processing steps: Cell counts per sample came from amplifying reference gene primers. Generated by immunoSEQ multiplex PCR, the TCRdb table keeps only in-frame clones and is missing some. V and J calls and clone size follow that table, whereas D and trimming were derived from the DNA. The table lists over 200,000 clones, about 84% of them singletons. This TCR came from a woman of 80 years or more with acute or convalescent COVID-19. This rearrangement joins TRBV7-9 to TRBJ1-1; weak D call: TRBD1 (5 bases). Input material: peripheral blood. CDR3 residues: CASSFRDTEAFF. As DNA, the CDR3 is TGTGCCAGCAGCTTCAGGGACACTGAAGCTTTCTTT.